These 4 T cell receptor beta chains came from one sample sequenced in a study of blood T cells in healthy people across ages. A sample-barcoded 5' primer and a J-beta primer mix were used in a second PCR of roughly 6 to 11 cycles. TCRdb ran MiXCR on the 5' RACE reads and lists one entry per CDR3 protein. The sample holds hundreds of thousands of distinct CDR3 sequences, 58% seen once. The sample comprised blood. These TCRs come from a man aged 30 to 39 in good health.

The DNA for the CDR3 is TGTGCCAGCCGGGGCAGGGTGGTACATACGCAGTATTTT. This encodes CASRGRVVHTQYF. The gene calls are TRBV6-6 and TRBJ2-3; either TRBD1 or TRBD2 may supply D (5 bases each). From germline, CDR1 is MNHNY and CDR2 SVGAGI (reference sequence). This CDR3 comprises 13 residues. The V gene lost 8 bases and the J gene lost 7 bases, with 16 bases spanning the gap.

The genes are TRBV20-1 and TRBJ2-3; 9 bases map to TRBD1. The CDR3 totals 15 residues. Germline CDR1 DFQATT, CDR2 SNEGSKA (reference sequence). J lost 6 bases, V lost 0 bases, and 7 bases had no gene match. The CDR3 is CSARDAGTGRDTQYF. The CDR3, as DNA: TGCAGTGCTAGAGACGCCGGGACAGGGCGGGATACGCAGTATTTT.

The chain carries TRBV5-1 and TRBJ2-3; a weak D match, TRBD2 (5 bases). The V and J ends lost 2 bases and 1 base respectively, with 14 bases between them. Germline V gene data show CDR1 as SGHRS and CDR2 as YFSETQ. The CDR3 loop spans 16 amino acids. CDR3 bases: TGCGCCAGCAGCTTTATGGAGCGGCCCCGCACAGATACGCAGTATTTT. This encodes CASSFMERPRTDTQYF. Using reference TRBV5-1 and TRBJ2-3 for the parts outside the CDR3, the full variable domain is KAGVTQTPRYLIKTRGQQVTLSCSPISGHRSVSWYQQTPGQGLQFLFEYFSETQRNKGNFPGRFSGRQFSNSRSEMNVSTLELGDSALYLCASSFMERPRTDTQYFGPGTRLTVL.

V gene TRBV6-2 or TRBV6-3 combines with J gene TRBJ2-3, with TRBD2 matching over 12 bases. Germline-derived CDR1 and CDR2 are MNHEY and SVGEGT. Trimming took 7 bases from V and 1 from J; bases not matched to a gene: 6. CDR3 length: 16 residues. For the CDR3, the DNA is TGTGCCAGCATTGGACTAGCGGGGTTCGGCACAGATACGCAGTATTTT. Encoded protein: CASIGLAGFGTDTQYF.